These T cell receptor beta chains were read from a single sample in a study of blood T cell repertoires in COVID-19. Generated by immunoSEQ multiplex PCR, the TCRdb table keeps only in-frame clones and is missing some. The sample includes roughly 300,000 clones, approximately 89% of them seen just once. Sequenced input: peripheral blood. These TCRs come from a woman aged 45-59 years who had recovered from COVID-19. Each CDR3 is given with its conserved first and last residue. A D gene is named only where the DNA matches it firmly. Clone size is stated in some rows and not others, as once, few, many or a class when expanded.

>.|TRBV2|TRBJ1-1|.
TGTGCCAGCAGACAGACGATCTTGAACCGGGACTCAAAGATTCGGTTTCCTGAAGCTTTCTTT
CASRQTILNRDSKIRFPEAFF
>.|TRBV30|TRBJ1-4|.
TGTGCCTGGGCAGGGAAAGGAACTAATGAAAAACTGTTTTTT
CAWAGKGTNEKLFF
>.|TRBV18|TRBJ1-5|TRBD1
TGTGCCAGCTCACCGGGACAGGGAAATCAGCCCCAGCATTTT
CASSPGQGNQPQHF
>.|TRBV5-1|TRBJ2-3|TRBD2
TGCGCCAGCAGCTACGGAGCGGGGGAGACAGATACGCAGTATTTT
CASSYGAGETDTQYF
>.|TRBV7-7|TRBJ2-5|TRBD2
TGTGCCAGCAGCCCCGGACTAGCGGGGGCGGGGGAGACCCAGTACTTC
CASSPGLAGAGETQYF
>.|TRBV6-6|TRBJ2-7|TRBD2
TGTGCCAGCAGTAAGACTAGCAGTGTATTCTACGAGCAGTACTTC
CASSKTSSVFYEQYF
>.|TRBV6-6|TRBJ1-6|.
TGTGCCAGCAGTTACTCCAGGGTATACAATTCACCCCTCCACTTT
CASSYSRVYNSPLHF
>.|TRBV7-2|TRBJ1-2|.
TGTGCCAGCAGCTTAGAACCCAGAAACTATGGCTACACCTTC
CASSLEPRNYGYTF
>.|TRBV11-2|TRBJ2-1|TRBD2
TGTGCCAGCAGCTTAGCTTCTCTAGCGGGGGGATTCAATGAGCAGTTCTTC
CASSLASLAGGFNEQFF
>.|TRBV30|TRBJ1-1|.
TGTGCCTGGAACCTCGGAGGGAGGCGGGAAGCTTTCTTT
CAWNLGGRREAFF
>.|TRBV6-5|TRBJ2-3|.
TGTGCCAGCAGCCGGGACACCCCTGGGACAGATACGCAGTATTTT
CASSRDTPGTDTQYF
>once|TRBV10-3|TRBJ2-2|.
TGTGCCATCAGTGAGCTAGCGCCGAACACCGGGGAGCTGTTTTTT
CAISELAPNTGELFF
>.|TRBV5-6|TRBJ2-1|.
TGTGCCAGCAGCCACCAGGGTGAGCAGTTCTTC
CASSHQGEQFF
>.|TRBV5-6|TRBJ2-7|.
TGTGCCAGCAGCTTGCGGTATTCCTACGAGCAGTACTTC
CASSLRYSYEQYF
>.|TRBV7-3|TRBJ2-3|.
TGTGCCAGCAGCTTAAAATTAGGCGGATGGCTTGGGACGCAGTATTTT
CASSLKLGGWLGTQYF
>.|TRBV28|TRBJ1-6|TRBD1
TGTGCCAGCAGCCCTACGGGGGGACAGGGGTATTCACCCCTCCACTTT
CASSPTGGQGYSPLHF
>.|TRBV10-3|TRBJ2-1|.
TGTGCCATCAGCCAGGGTAGTTCCTACAATGAGCAGTTCTTC
CAISQGSSYNEQFF
>.|TRBV30|TRBJ2-7|TRBD1
TGTGCCTGGAGTGCGGGACAGGACTACGAGCAGTACTTC
CAWSAGQDYEQYF
>.|TRBV7-9|TRBJ1-3|.
TGTGCCAGCAGGACCTACAGGGAAGGGATCTCTGGAAACACCATATATTTT
CASRTYREGISGNTIYF
>.|TRBV5-1|TRBJ1-5|.
TGCGCCAGCAGGGCGGGACCTGGCGCCAATCAGCCCCAGCATTTT
CASRAGPGANQPQHF
>few|TRBV19|TRBJ1-5|.
TGTGCCAGTAGTATTTCGGGGAATCAGCCCCAGCATTTT
CASSISGNQPQHF
>.|TRBV30|TRBJ1-5|.
TGTGCCTGGAGTGTACGCGGGCAGAGTTATCAGCCCCAGCATTTT
CAWSVRGQSYQPQHF
>.|TRBV28|TRBJ2-3|TRBD2
TGTGCCAGCAGTTTAACCGGGGGGACCACAGATACGCAGTATTTT
CASSLTGGTTDTQYF
>many|TRBV5-6|TRBJ1-6|.
TGTGCCAGCAGCTCCACGGTTAATTCACCCCTCCACTTT
CASSSTVNSPLHF
>.|TRBV5-4|TRBJ2-1|.
TGTGCCAGCAGCCCGGGAGCGGCCTCCTACAATGAGCAGTTCTTC
CASSPGAASYNEQFF
>.|TRBV9|TRBJ2-3|.
TGTGCCAGCAGCCAGGGGGGTGGAAGCACAGATACGCAGTATTTT
CASSQGGGSTDTQYF
>.|TRBV9|TRBJ2-7|.
TGTGCCAGCAGCCCAGGGGCATCCTCCTACGAGCAGTACTTC
CASSPGASSYEQYF
>.|TRBV18|TRBJ1-5|TRBD1
TGTGCCAGCTCACAGGGACAGGGTAACAATCAGCCCCAGCATTTT
CASSQGQGNNQPQHF
>.|TRBV5-5|TRBJ1-2|.
TGTGCCAGCAGTCGTAGTGGGGGGGCTCACTATGGCTACACCTTC
CASSRSGGAHYGYTF
>few|TRBV4-1|TRBJ2-1|TRBD2
TGCGCCAGCAGCCAAGAACTGTATCTAGCGGGGACCTACAATGAGCAGTTCTTC
CASSQELYLAGTYNEQFF
>.|TRBV28|TRBJ1-5|.
TGTGCCAGCAGGGGTTCTGAACAGGGTTGGAATCAGCCCCAGCATTTT
CASRGSEQGWNQPQHF
>.|TRBV4-1|TRBJ1-4|.
TGCGCCAGCACCCGGCCGGGCGGGGGCCCTCGGGAAAAACTGTTTTTT
CASTRPGGGPREKLFF
>.|TRBV7-2|TRBJ1-6|.
TGTGCCAGCAGCTCCATTAATTCACCCCTCCACTTT
CASSSINSPLHF
>.|TRBV28|TRBJ1-6|TRBD1
TGTGCCAGCACCGGGGACAGGGAGAATTCACCCCTCCACTTT
CASTGDRENSPLHF
>.|TRBV15|TRBJ1-4|.
TGTGCCACCAGCAGGAGGGCGCGGGCTAATAATGAAAAACTGTTTTTT
CATSRRARANNEKLFF
>.|TRBV15|TRBJ2-6|.
TGTGCCACCAGCACGGGACACTCTGGGGCCAACGTCCTGACTTTC
CATSTGHSGANVLTF
>.|TRBV9|TRBJ2-7|.
TGTGCCAGCAGCGCCCACACAGTCTGCGAGCAGTACTTC
CASSAHTVCEQYF
>.|TRBV5-1|TRBJ2-1|.
TGCGCCAGCAGCTTGAGACAGTTGACGTCCAATGAGCAGTTCTTC
CASSLRQLTSNEQFF
>.|TRBV10-2|TRBJ1-6|.
TGCGCCAGCAGTGATAGGGGGGGCGATAATTCACCCCTCCACTTT
CASSDRGGDNSPLHF
>.|TRBV25-1|TRBJ2-3|.
TGTGCCAGCAGTGAATTTGGGCCAGATACGCAGTATTTT
CASSEFGPDTQYF
>.|TRBV2|TRBJ2-3|TRBD1
TGTGCCACCCGGGACAGGGTTACAGATACGCAGTATTTT
CATRDRVTDTQYF
>.|TRBV7-6|TRBJ2-5|.
TGTGCCAGCAGCTTAGGGGCCTTGCTGACGGAGACCCAGTACTTC
CASSLGALLTETQYF
>.|TRBV4-1|TRBJ2-3|TRBD2
TGCGCCAGCAGCCATCCCCTTAGGATTAGCGGGAGCACAGATACGCAGTATTTT
CASSHPLRISGSTDTQYF
>.|TRBV24-1|TRBJ1-2|TRBD1
TGTGCCACCAGTGCAACAGGGGATGGCTACACCTTC
CATSATGDGYTF
>.|TRBV4-3|TRBJ1-3|.
TGCGCCAGCAGCCAAGCGTGGACTCCTGGAAACACCATATATTTT
CASSQAWTPGNTIYF
>.|TRBV29-1|TRBJ2-7|TRBD2
TGCAGCGTCTCCGGGACTAGCGGGAGGAGGAGGCGTGTACACTCCTACGAGCAGTACTTC
CSVSGTSGRRRRVHSYEQYF
>once|TRBV4-1|TRBJ1-1|.
TGCGCCAGCAGCCAAGGTTTTGAGACAGTGAACACTGAAGCTTTCTTT
CASSQGFETVNTEAFF
>once|TRBV9|TRBJ2-7|.
TGTGCCAGCAGCGTTATGTGCGGTAGATGGAGGGGGCCTTTCGAGCAGTACTTC
CASSVMCGRWRGPFEQYF
>.|TRBV19|TRBJ1-5|.
TGTGCCAGTAGTATAGGTGTCAGCGGGAGCAATCAGCCCCAGCATTTT
CASSIGVSGSNQPQHF
>.|TRBV5-6|TRBJ1-6|.
TGTGCCAGCAGCTTGACGGGGGGTAATTCACCCCTCCACTTT
CASSLTGGNSPLHF
>.|TRBV21-1|TRBJ1-1|.
TGTGCCAGCAGCAAAGAAGAGGGAGAAGCTTTCTTT
CASSKEEGEAFF
>few|TRBV12-3/TRBV12-4|TRBJ2-2|.
TGTGCCAGTGGGGCGGCGAACACCGGGGAGCTGTTTTTT
CASGAANTGELFF
>.|TRBV7-2|TRBJ1-2|TRBD1
TGTGCCAGCAGCTTAGAGACAGGGGGCGGCTATGGCTACACCTTC
CASSLETGGGYGYTF
>.|TRBV20-1|TRBJ2-7|.
TGCAGTGCTAGTGGTGAGTTCCTATTCTACGAGCAGTACTTC
CSASGEFLFYEQYF
>.|TRBV3-1/TRBV3-2|TRBJ1-1|.
TGTGCCAGCAGCCAAGATAGCCGACAGACGAAAGCTTTCTTT
CASSQDSRQTKAFF
>few|TRBV20-1|TRBJ2-7|.
TGCAGTGCTAGAGTGAGGGCCGAGCAGTACTTC
CSARVRAEQYF
>.|TRBV5-4|TRBJ1-1|TRBD1
TGTGCCAGCAGCCGACAGGGTACCTCTGAAGCTTTCTTT
CASSRQGTSEAFF
>.|TRBV7-2|TRBJ2-7|TRBD1
TGTGCCAGCAGCCTGGTGGGACAGGGGGGCTACGAGCAGTACTTC
CASSLVGQGGYEQYF
>.|TRBV5-5|TRBJ2-7|TRBD1
TGTGCCAGCTGCCAATATAGGGGGCTGTACGAGCAGTACTTC
CASCQYRGLYEQYF